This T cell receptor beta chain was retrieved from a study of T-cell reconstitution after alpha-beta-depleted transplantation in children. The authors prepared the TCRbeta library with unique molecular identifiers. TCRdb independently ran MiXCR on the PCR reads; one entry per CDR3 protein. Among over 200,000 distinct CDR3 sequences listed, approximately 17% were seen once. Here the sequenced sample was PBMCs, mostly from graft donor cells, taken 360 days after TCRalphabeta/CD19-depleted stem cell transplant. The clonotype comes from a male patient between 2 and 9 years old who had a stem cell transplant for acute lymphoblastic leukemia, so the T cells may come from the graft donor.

CDR3 sequence (DNA): TGTGCCAGCAGTTTAGTGGGCGGGAACACTGAAGCTTTCTTT. As protein: CASSLVGGNTEAFF. The chain carries TRBV28 and TRBJ1-1; no clear D. Trimming removed 2 bases at V and 1 base at J, with 8 bases between. The CDR3 has 14 residues. From germline, CDR1 is MDHEN and CDR2 SYDVKM.